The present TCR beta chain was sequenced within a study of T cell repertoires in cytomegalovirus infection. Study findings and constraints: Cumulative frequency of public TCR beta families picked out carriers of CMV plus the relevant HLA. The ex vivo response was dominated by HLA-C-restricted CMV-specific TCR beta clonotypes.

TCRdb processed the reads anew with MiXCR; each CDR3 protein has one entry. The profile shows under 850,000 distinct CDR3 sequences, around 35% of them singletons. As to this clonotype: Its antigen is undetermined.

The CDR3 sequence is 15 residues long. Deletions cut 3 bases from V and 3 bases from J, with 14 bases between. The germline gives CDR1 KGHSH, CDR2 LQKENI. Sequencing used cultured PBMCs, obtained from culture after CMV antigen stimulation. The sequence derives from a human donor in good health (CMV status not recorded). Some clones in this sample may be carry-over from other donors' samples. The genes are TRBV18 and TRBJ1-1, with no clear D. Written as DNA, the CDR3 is TGTGCCAGCTCACCGAATCTGGAAGGGCACACTGAAGCTTTCTTT. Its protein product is CASSPNLEGHTEAFF.